Below, 21 T cell receptor beta chains from the same sample are listed, as sequenced in a study of cytomegalovirus exposure and HLA in healthy donors. The PCR employed 60 Vbeta primers together with 13 Jbeta primers. The repertoire was sequenced with immunoSEQ multiplex PCR; TCRdb's copy has only in-frame clones and lacks some. Of around 160,000 clones in the sample, over 70% were seen once. Sequenced: PBMCs. The receptor source for this set is a woman younger than 30 in good health and CMV-seronegative.

The J gene is TRBJ1-2, the V gene TRBV5-1; D is undetermined. Trimming pared 0 bases from V and 2 bases from J, leaving 8 bases between. CDR1 is SGHRS and CDR2 is YFSETQ in the germline V gene. The CDR3 sequence is 14 residues long. The CDR3 sequence is CASSLVEANYGYTF. Here the CDR3 DNA reads TGCGCCAGCAGCTTGGTCGAGGCCAACTATGGCTACACCTTC.

The V call is TRBV5-6, the J call TRBJ1-1; D might be TRBD1 (6 bases). The CDR3 is made up of 14 amino acids. Germline V gene sequence: CDR1 SGHDT, CDR2 YYEEEE. V gave up 7 bases and J gave up 1 base, with 14 bases separating them. This CDR3 reads CASVRRGGNTEAFF. CDR3 in DNA: TGTGCCAGCGTTAGAAGGGGGGGGAACACTGAAGCTTTCTTT.

The V gene is TRBV27, the J gene TRBJ2-1; D may be TRBD2 (7 bases). V was cut by 3 bases and J by 5 bases, with 20 bases left in between. Germline CDR1 reads MNHEY; CDR2 reads SMNVEV (reference sequence). The CDR3 spans 17 residues. CDR3 protein: CASSLERGAALNNEQFF. Here the CDR3 DNA reads TGTGCCAGCAGTTTGGAACGGGGGGCCGCTTTAAACAATGAGCAGTTCTTC.

The J gene is TRBJ2-1, the V gene TRBV18; D might be TRBD1 (6 bases). V lost 5 bases, J lost 7 bases, and 12 bases lay in between. CDR3 length: 13 residues. The V gene's germline CDR1 is KGHSH and CDR2 LQKENI. The CDR3 protein is CASSFTGTNEQFF. The CDR3 region has the DNA TGTGCCAGCTCATTTACAGGGACAAATGAGCAGTTCTTC.

The chain carries TRBV29-1 and TRBJ2-7; maybe TRBD2 (5 bases). The germline gives CDR1 SQVTM, CDR2 ANQGSEA. V lost 7 bases, J lost 5 bases, and 18 bases lay in between. This CDR3 has 13 residues. This chain's CDR3 is CSAGGRAVHEQYF. For the CDR3, the DNA is TGCAGCGCCGGAGGAAGGGCCGTCCACGAGCAGTACTTC.

The chain recombines TRBV29-1 with TRBJ2-7; 8 bases are shared with TRBD2. The CDR3 sequence is 12 residues long. In germline, CDR1 is SQVTM, CDR2 ANQGSEA. The V and J ends lost 4 bases and 3 bases, in that order; junction bases with no gene match: 2. For the CDR3, the DNA is TGCAGCGTTGGAAGCGGGAGCTACGAGCAGTACTTC. This codes for CSVGSGSYEQYF.

V and J are TRBV7-8 and TRBJ2-1; 8 bases match TRBD2. V lost 4 bases to trimming and J lost 5 bases; unmatched junction nucleotides: 7. The germline V gene encodes CDR1 SGHVS and CDR2 FQNEAQ. The CDR3 spans 15 residues. The CDR3 protein is CASSSRGGLDNEQFF. As DNA, the CDR3 is TGTGCCAGCAGCTCACGGGGGGGCCTCGACAATGAGCAGTTCTTC. Full variable domain (outside the CDR3, taken from reference TRBV7-8 and TRBJ2-1): GAGVSQSPRYKVAKRGQDVALRCDPISGHVSLFWYQQALGQGPEFLTYFQNEAQLDKSGLPSDRFFAERPEGSVSTLKIQRTQQEDSAVYLCASSSRGGLDNEQFFGPGTRLTVL.

The chain has TRBV18 and TRBJ2-3, with D perhaps matching TRBD2 (7 bases). Germline loops: CDR1 KGHSH, CDR2 LQKENI. CDR3 length: 17 amino acids. V was pared by 0 bases and J by 2 bases, with 15 bases between. The CDR3 DNA is TGTGCCAGCTCACCACCGAACCCCGGGGGGCACACAGATACGCAGTATTTT. Amino acids: CASSPPNPGGHTDTQYF.

The V gene is TRBV28, the J gene TRBJ1-2, with D uncertain. The CDR3 spans 14 residues. Germline V lookup: CDR1 MDHEN, CDR2 SYDVKM. Trimming stripped 5 bases from V and 4 bases from J, with 14 bases between. The CDR3 loop is CASSPSTARYGYTF. Here the CDR3 DNA reads TGTGCCAGCAGTCCAAGTACAGCTCGCTATGGCTACACCTTC.

This clone was observed a few times. V usage is TRBV6-5 and J usage is TRBJ1-5, with D maybe TRBD1 (6 bases). CDR3 length: 13 amino acids. From germline, CDR1 is MNHEY and CDR2 SVGAGI. The V and J ends lost 7 bases and 6 bases respectively, with 13 bases between them. CDR3 in amino acids: CASTWGGGQPQHF. Written as DNA, the CDR3 is TGTGCCAGCACCTGGGGAGGGGGTCAGCCCCAGCATTTT.

The gene calls are TRBV5-4 and TRBJ2-7; a possible D gene is TRBD2 (5 bases). Trimming took 4 bases from V and 6 from J, leaving 20 bases between them. The CDR3 consists of 15 residues. In germline, CDR1 is SGHNT, CDR2 YYREEE (reference sequence). The CDR3 is CASSPTTDSWLEQYF. The CDR3 DNA sequence: TGTGCCAGCAGCCCCACTACGGACTCCTGGCTCGAGCAGTACTTC. Looking up the rest from reference TRBV5-4 and TRBJ2-7 gives the full variable domain: ETGVTQSPTHLIKTRGQQVTLRCSSQSGHNTVSWYQQALGQGPQFIFQYYREEENGRGNFPPRFSGLQFPNYSSELNVNALELDDSALYLCASSPTTDSWLEQYFGPGTRLTVT.

This rearrangement joins TRBV6-1 to TRBJ1-2; D gene unclear. V was clipped by 0 bases and J by 7 bases, with 18 bases between them. The CDR3 is 16 amino acids. Germline CDR1 and CDR2: MNHNS and SASEGT. The CDR3, as DNA: TGTGCCAGCAGTGAAGCGGGTTCTTCGAGGGTGAGTGGCTACACCTTC. Its translation: CASSEAGSSRVSGYTF.

The chain links TRBV2 to TRBJ2-5; perhaps TRBD1 as D (6 bases). CDR3 size: 16 residues. With 6 bases removed from V and 4 bases from J, the gap between germline ends came to 21 bases. The germline V gene encodes CDR1 SNHLY and CDR2 FYNNEI. CDR3 sequence (DNA): TGTGCCAGCAGAGACACAGTCTCAGGGGTCGGAGAGACCCAGTACTTC. Translated: CASRDTVSGVGETQYF.

This clone showed up just once. The chain links TRBV30 to TRBJ1-1; 8 nucleotides align to TRBD1. Per the germline V gene, CDR1 is GTSNPN and CDR2 is SVGIG (reference sequence). V shed 5 bases, J shed 12 bases, and the junction held 8 bases outside the gene matches. The CDR3 consists of 11 residues. The CDR3 DNA reads TGTGCCTGGGACAGGGGTCCCGTTTCTTTCTTT. Translating it yields CAWDRGPVSFF.

This clone was counted a single time. V usage is TRBV7-9 and J usage is TRBJ2-2; 8 bases match TRBD2. The CDR3 loop spans 17 amino acids. Looked up from germline, CDR1 is SEHNR and CDR2 is FQNEAQ (reference sequence). The junction had 8 bases not matched to a gene; V was cut back by 2 bases and J by 3 bases. CDR3 in DNA: TGTGCCAGCAGCTTAAGGGTCTCCGGGGGGGACACCGGGGAGCTGTTTTTT. Translating it yields CASSLRVSGGDTGELFF.

V is TRBV19 and J is TRBJ1-6, with 9 nucleotides matching TRBD1. Germline CDR1 LNHDA, CDR2 SQIVND (reference sequence). The CDR3 sequence is 16 residues long. With 5 bases clipped from V and 7 bases from J, the junction kept 9 bases outside the gene matches. CDR3 coding DNA: TGTGCCAGTAGTCGAGTACAGGGGGCATCGAATTCACCCCTCCACTTT. Its protein product is CASSRVQGASNSPLHF. Combining the CDR3 with reference TRBV19 and TRBJ1-6 gives the whole variable domain DGGITQSPKYLFRKEGQNVTLSCEQNLNHDAMYWYRQDPGQGLRLIYYSQIVNDFQKGDIAEGYSVSREKKESFPLTVTSAQKNPTAFYLCASSRVQGASNSPLHFGNGTRLTVT.

Points on this clone: Other DNA sequences within the sample encode an identical CDR3. The chain employs TRBV28 and TRBJ2-7; D is ambiguous. Germline V CDR1 and CDR2: MDHEN, SYDVKM. The CDR3 is 12 residues long. With 1 base removed from V and 3 bases from J, the gap between germline ends came to 4 bases. As DNA, the CDR3 is TGTGCCAGCAGTTTATCCAGCTACGAGCAGTACTTC. This encodes CASSLSSYEQYF. Combining the CDR3 with reference TRBV28 and TRBJ2-7 gives the whole variable domain DVKVTQSSRYLVKRTGEKVFLECVQDMDHENMFWYRQDPGLGLRLIYFSYDVKMKEKGDIPEGYSVSREKKERFSLILESASTNQTSMYLCASSLSSYEQYFGPGTRLTVT.

The chain has TRBV5-1 and TRBJ2-1; D perhaps matches TRBD1 (5 bases). This CDR3 has 13 amino acids. CDR1 is SGHRS, CDR2 YFSETQ, per germline. The V end lost 7 bases, the J end lost 2 bases, and 10 bases lay between the germline ends. CDR3 in DNA: TGCGCCAGCTCCCCAGGGACCTACAATGAGCAGTTCTTC. Its translation is CASSPGTYNEQFF.

The chain employs TRBV6-5 and TRBJ2-7; 9 bases map to TRBD1. CDR1 and CDR2 (germline): MNHEY, SVGAGI. The ends lost 5 bases at V and 6 bases at J; junction bases unmatched: 8. CDR3 length equals 14 residues. CDR3 residues: CASSPWTGALEQYF. The CDR3 region has the DNA TGTGCCAGCAGTCCATGGACAGGGGCTCTCGAGCAGTACTTC.

The genes are TRBV19 and TRBJ1-1; a possible D gene is TRBD1 (5 bases). CDR1 is LNHDA, CDR2 SQIVND, per germline (reference sequence). Trimming took off 8 bases at V and 0 bases at J, with 10 bases between the two ends. This CDR3 has 13 residues. CDR3 sequence: CASRGYMNTEAFF. Here the CDR3 DNA reads TGTGCCAGTCGGGGGTACATGAACACTGAAGCTTTCTTT.

The chain uses TRBV9 and TRBJ1-2; possibly TRBD1 for D (6 bases). The germline gives CDR1 SGDLS, CDR2 YYNGEE. Between the trimmed V and J ends, which lost 7 bases and 0 bases, there was a span of 16 bases. This CDR3 comprises 15 residues. The CDR3 sequence: CASGQGRGSNYGYTF. In nucleotides, the CDR3 is TGTGCCAGCGGCCAGGGGAGGGGTTCTAACTATGGCTACACCTTC.